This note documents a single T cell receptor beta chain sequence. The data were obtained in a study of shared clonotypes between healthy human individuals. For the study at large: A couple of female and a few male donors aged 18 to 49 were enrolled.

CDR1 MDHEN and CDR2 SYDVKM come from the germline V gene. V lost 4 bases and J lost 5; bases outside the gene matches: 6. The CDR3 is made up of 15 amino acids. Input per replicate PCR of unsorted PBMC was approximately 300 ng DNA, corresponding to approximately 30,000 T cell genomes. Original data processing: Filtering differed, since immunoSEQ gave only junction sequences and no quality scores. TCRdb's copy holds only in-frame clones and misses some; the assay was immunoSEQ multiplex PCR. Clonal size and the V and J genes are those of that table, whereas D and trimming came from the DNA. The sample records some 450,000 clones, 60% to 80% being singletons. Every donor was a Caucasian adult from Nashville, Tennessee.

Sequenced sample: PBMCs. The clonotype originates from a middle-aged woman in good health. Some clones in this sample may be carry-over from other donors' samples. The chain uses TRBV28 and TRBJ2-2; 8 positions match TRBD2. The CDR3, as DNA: TGTGCCAGCAGTTCAGGCGGGGGGTGGACCGGGGAGCTGTTTTTT. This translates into CASSSGGGWTGELFF. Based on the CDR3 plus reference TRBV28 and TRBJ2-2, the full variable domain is DVKVTQSSRYLVKRTGEKVFLECVQDMDHENMFWYRQDPGLGLRLIYFSYDVKMKEKGDIPEGYSVSREKKERFSLILESASTNQTSMYLCASSSGGGWTGELFFGEGSRLTVL.